This T cell receptor (beta chain) comes out of a study of cytomegalovirus exposure and HLA in healthy donors. Points on this clone: Its target is not known.

Study-level results: Earlier findings revealed that most TCR beta V segments proved productive either about 87% or about 30% of the time.

There are 14 residues in the CDR3. Trimming took 1 base from V and 4 from J, leaving 7 bases between them. The germline CDR1 and CDR2 sequences are LNHNV and YYDKDF (reference sequence). The PCR employed 60 Vbeta primers together with 13 Jbeta primers. Clones were read by immunoSEQ multiplex PCR, and TCRdb kept only the in-frame ones, dropping some. The data show some 190,000 clones, less than 90% seen once. The sequencing input was PBMCs. The clonotype comes from a girl aged 10 to 17 in good health and CMV-seropositive. The rearrangement uses TRBV15 and TRBJ2-2; D is ambiguous. In DNA, the CDR3 is TGTGCCACCAGCAGAGTCGTTTCCACCGGGGAGCTGTTTTTT. Its protein is CATSRVVSTGELFF.